This T cell receptor beta chain was sequenced for a study of blood T cell repertoires in COVID-19. The overall study: The origin of the acute and convalescent COVID-19 samples was the United States, Italy and Spain.

Germline lookup yields CDR1 MNHEY and CDR2 SVGAGI. The CDR3 totals 15 residues. V dropped 6 bases and J dropped 2 bases, with 14 bases sitting between them. Clones were sequenced by immunoSEQ multiplex PCR, and TCRdb holds only the in-frame ones, with some missing. The repertoire holds some 380,000 clones, with 70% to 90% as singletons. The origin of this receptor is a man in his thirties or forties who had recovered from COVID-19. Sequencing was done on a sample of PBMCs or T cells enriched from blood (not recorded which). This chain joins TRBV6-5 and TRBJ1-5; D may be TRBD1 (6 bases). The CDR3 nucleotides read TGTGCCAGCAGAGGGACAAACCGGGGCAATCAGCCCCAGCATTTT. Translating it yields CASRGTNRGNQPQHF.